The 29 T cell receptor beta chains below come from one sample, sequenced in a study of CD8 T cells in ankylosing spondylitis. TCRdb redid the calling of the 5' RACE reads with MiXCR, one entry per CDR3 protein. The top ten clones hold about 1% of a sample with approximately 350,000 distinct CDR3 sequences, roughly 15% of them seen once. The sequenced sample consisted of blood, either unsorted or a sorted T cell fraction (not recorded which). Every receptor here comes from a male donor with ankylosing spondylitis or in good health (not recorded which).

The sample holds a few counts of this clonotype. The chain couples TRBV5-1 to TRBJ1-1, with D perhaps TRBD1 (5 bases). Germline CDR1 reads SGHRS; CDR2 reads YFSETQ. The V end was cut by 2 bases, the J end by 3 bases, with 14 bases between. The CDR3 has 15 residues. Written as DNA, the CDR3 is TGCGCCAGCAGCTTAGACGGGCAGGGATACACTGAAGCTTTCTTT. This sequence encodes CASSLDGQGYTEAFF.

This clonotype has just a few counts. The chain is built from TRBV12-5 and TRBJ1-4, with D uncertain. Germline values: CDR1 LGHNT, CDR2 FRNRAP. This CDR3 contains 15 residues. V was trimmed by 0 bases and J by 2 bases, leaving 7 bases between them. This CDR3 is CASGLVLGTNEKLFF. CDR3 coding DNA: TGTGCTAGTGGTTTGGTACTAGGGACTAATGAAAAACTGTTTTTT.

The chain joins TRBV6-1 to TRBJ2-3, with unresolved D. With 8 bases removed from V and 9 bases from J, the gap between germline ends came to 12 bases. In germline, CDR1 is MNHNS, CDR2 SASEGT. This CDR3 region has 11 residues. As DNA, the CDR3 is TGTGCCAGCGCTGTAGACACCACGCAGTATTTT. This encodes CASAVDTTQYF.

This chain connects TRBV25-1 to TRBJ2-7; 8 bases map to TRBD1. The CDR3 is 15 residues long. Losses at the gene ends were 2 bases for V and 6 bases for J; bases not matched to a gene: 9. In germline, CDR1 is MGHDK, CDR2 SYGVNS. The DNA for the CDR3 is TGTGCCAGCAGTGAAACGGAGACTACAGGGGGCGAGCAGTACTTC. Translating gives CASSETETTGGEQYF.

Here the CDR3 reads CARGQGTLIRAFF. CDR3 sequence (DNA): TGTGCCAGGGGACAGGGGACCCTGATCCGAGCTTTCTTT. The chain employs TRBV4-2 and TRBJ1-1; 10 bases map to TRBD1. Germline CDR1 LGHNA, CDR2 YNFKEQ. V trimming: 9 bases; J trimming: 10 bases; junction bases outside the gene matches: 11. The CDR3 loop spans 13 amino acids.

This clonotype was picked up a small number of times. The genes are TRBV20-1 and TRBJ2-3, with D possibly being TRBD1 or TRBD2 (7 bases each). CDR1 and CDR2 from the germline V gene are DFQATT and SNEGSKA (reference sequence). The CDR3 is made up of 18 amino acids. V dropped 3 bases and J dropped 2 bases, with 24 bases sitting between them. In DNA, the CDR3 is TGCAGTGCTAGTGGCAGGGGGGAGGGAGCGATCAACACAGATACGCAGTATTTT. Its translation is CSASGRGEGAINTDTQYF.

J is TRBJ2-7 and V is TRBV27, with TRBD1 identical over 8 bases. CDR1 and CDR2 from the germline V gene are MNHEY and SMNVEV (reference sequence). The CDR3 runs 16 residues. V trimming: 4 bases; J trimming: 12 bases; junction bases outside the gene matches: 20. CDR3 sequence (DNA): TGTGCCAGCAGTTCTCCCCGACGGGACAGGAAATCCTTGGCGTACTTC. It codes for CASSSPRRDRKSLAYF.

This clonotype was picked up a small number of times. The chain recombines TRBV7-2 with TRBJ2-7; a possible D gene is TRBD2 (7 bases). Germline V gene sequence: CDR1 SGHTA, CDR2 FQGNSA. The length of the CDR3 is 15 residues. Trimming cost V 0 bases and J 4 bases, with 13 bases left between them. The CDR3 is CASSLAKGGYYEQYF. CDR3 DNA: TGTGCCAGCAGCTTAGCGAAGGGGGGGTATTACGAGCAGTACTTC. Together with reference TRBV7-2 and TRBJ2-7, the CDR3 gives the full variable domain: GAGVSQSPSNKVTEKGKDVELRCDPISGHTALYWYRQSLGQGLEFLIYFQGNSAPDKSGLPSDRFSAERTGGSVSTLTIQRTQQEDSAVYLCASSLAKGGYYEQYFGPGTRLTVT.

The chain recombines TRBV18 with TRBJ1-6; 9 nucleotides match TRBD1. Looked up from germline, CDR1 is KGHSH and CDR2 is LQKENI. V lost 1 base to trimming and J lost 7 bases; unmatched junction nucleotides: 8. This CDR3 comprises 17 residues. This CDR3 reads CASSPRDRAPVNSPLHF. CDR3 sequence (DNA): TGTGCCAGCTCACCACGGGACAGGGCACCTGTCAATTCACCCCTCCACTTT.

V and J are TRBV20-1 and TRBJ1-5; D not certain. The CDR3 runs to 12 residues. CDR1 is DFQATT and CDR2 is SNEGSKA in the germline V gene (reference sequence). Between the trimmed V and J ends, which lost 2 bases and 6 bases, there was a span of 8 bases. The CDR3 sequence: CSARRAFQPQHF. As DNA, the CDR3 is TGCAGTGCTAGACGCGCGTTTCAGCCCCAGCATTTT.

This clonotype was detected a few times. The rearrangement links TRBV12-3 or TRBV12-4 to TRBJ2-5; the D gene could be TRBD1 or TRBD2 (6 bases each). CDR3 length: 16 residues. Trimming took off 6 bases at V and 7 bases at J, with 24 bases between the two ends. This chain's CDR3 is CASSSQSMTGGGTQYF. CDR3 nucleotides: TGTGCCAGCAGCTCACAGTCTATGACAGGAGGGGGGACCCAGTACTTC.

This clonotype appeared a few times. The rearrangement links TRBV12-3 or TRBV12-4 to TRBJ2-7; 7 nucleotides line up with TRBD1. This CDR3 has 15 residues. Trimming at V came to 5 bases and at J to 3 bases, leaving 10 bases not matched to a gene. The CDR3 protein is CASSGTDRLGYEQYF. The CDR3 nucleotides are TGTGCCAGCAGTGGGACAGACAGGCTTGGCTACGAGCAGTACTTC.

Ten or more counts support this clonotype. This chain uses TRBV20-1 with TRBJ2-1; 9 bases line up with TRBD1. V was pared by 7 bases and J by 5 bases, with 9 bases of the junction left unmatched. Germline V CDR1 and CDR2: DFQATT, SNEGSKA (reference sequence). The CDR3 has 14 amino acids. CDR3 nucleotides: TGCAGTGTCAGACGGGACAGGGCCCACAATGAGCAGTTCTTC. Protein sequence: CSVRRDRAHNEQFF.

This clonotype came up a few times. V usage is TRBV4-2 and J usage is TRBJ2-4; no clear D. CDR3 size: 14 residues. Germline assignment: CDR1 LGHNA and CDR2 YNFKEQ. Trimming stripped 4 bases from V and 2 bases from J, with 9 bases between. CDR3 in amino acids: CASSRSGTKNIQYF. The CDR3 DNA reads TGTGCCAGCAGCCGATCTGGGACCAAAAACATTCAGTACTTC.

This clonotype came up a few times. J is TRBJ2-3 and V is TRBV4-1; D possibly uses TRBD1 or TRBD2 (6 bases each). Trimming left V 1 base short and J 6 bases short, with 14 bases between. Germline V gene sequence: CDR1 MGHRA, CDR2 YSYEKL. CDR3 length: 15 amino acids. The CDR3 DNA sequence: TGCGCCAGCAGCCAAGCATCCGGGGGCTCCGATACGCAGTATTTT. This translates into CASSQASGGSDTQYF.

This clonotype was detected a few times. The chain links TRBV5-1 to TRBJ2-1; 8 bases line up with TRBD1. Per the germline V gene, CDR1 is SGHRS and CDR2 is YFSETQ. The ends lost 4 bases at V and 5 bases at J; junction bases unmatched: 8. The CDR3 contains 15 residues. The CDR3 DNA is TGCGCCAGCAGCACCGGACAGGGCGGCCACAATGAGCAGTTCTTC. It yields the protein CASSTGQGGHNEQFF.

J is TRBJ1-5 and V is TRBV3-1; tentative D call: TRBD1 (5 bases). The germline gives CDR1 LGHDT, CDR2 YNNKEL (reference sequence). The ends were cut back, 4 bases at V and 1 base at J, with 11 bases in the middle. The CDR3 spans 15 residues. CDR3: CASSPGGMSNQPQHF. The DNA for the CDR3 is TGTGCCAGCAGCCCCGGGGGGATGAGCAATCAGCCCCAGCATTTT.

This clonotype came up a few times. This chain joins TRBV5-1 and TRBJ1-2, with D unresolved. The V gene's germline CDR1 is SGHRS and CDR2 YFSETQ. The V end was cut by 0 bases, the J end by 6 bases, with 12 bases between. CDR3 length: 14 residues. Written as DNA, the CDR3 is TGCGCCAGCAGCTTGGGCTTGGAAGGTAATGGCTACACCTTC. Protein product: CASSLGLEGNGYTF.

There are a few counts of this clonotype. The chain joins TRBV4-2 to TRBJ2-2; D is unresolved. Trimming removed 0 bases from V and 5 bases from J, with 13 bases in between. The CDR3 consists of 16 residues. Germline values: CDR1 LGHNA, CDR2 YNFKEQ. CDR3 in DNA: TGTGCCAGCAGCCAAGACGGTCTCGGGCGAACCGGGGAGCTGTTTTTT. This sequence encodes CASSQDGLGRTGELFF.

The J gene is TRBJ2-7, the V gene TRBV15; 10 nucleotides agree with TRBD2. CDR3 length: 16 amino acids. The germline gives CDR1 LNHNV, CDR2 YYDKDF (reference sequence). Trimming at V came to 1 base and at J to 0 bases, leaving 3 bases not matched to a gene. The DNA for the CDR3 is TGTGCCACCAGCAGAGTAGCGGGGGGTTACTCCTACGAGCAGTACTTC. This translates into CATSRVAGGYSYEQYF.

The chain recombines TRBV15 with TRBJ1-2; D not certain. The germline CDR1 and CDR2 sequences are LNHNV and YYDKDF (reference sequence). The CDR3 runs to 13 residues. Trimming removed 0 bases at V and 4 bases at J, with 6 bases between. The CDR3 DNA is TGTGCCACCAGCAGAGATCTCCCCTATGGCTACACCTTC. This gives the protein CATSRDLPYGYTF.

This clonotype was seen a handful of times. This rearrangement joins TRBV7-9 to TRBJ2-7, with no clear D. The CDR3 spans 12 residues. The V end was cut by 2 bases, the J end by 4 bases, with 6 bases between. Germline-derived CDR1 and CDR2 are SEHNR and FQNEAQ (reference sequence). The CDR3 loop is CASSLRDYEQYF. The CDR3 DNA sequence: TGTGCCAGCAGCTTAAGGGATTACGAGCAGTACTTC.

This clonotype appeared a few times. The rearrangement joins TRBV5-1 to TRBJ2-1; 8 positions match TRBD2. Trimming removed 4 bases from V and 7 bases from J; junction bases left unmatched: 10. CDR3 size: 15 residues. From germline, CDR1 is SGHRS and CDR2 YFSETQ. The CDR3 here is CASSPSWRGENEQFF. CDR3 nucleotides: TGCGCCAGCAGCCCATCGTGGCGGGGGGAAAATGAGCAGTTCTTC.

This clonotype was detected ten times or more. The chain has TRBV14 and TRBJ1-6; D may be TRBD1 (5 bases). Germline CDR1 reads SGHDN; CDR2 reads FVKESK. The CDR3 is 14 amino acids. V was shortened by 3 bases and J by 4 bases, with 7 bases between the two germline ends. The CDR3 bases are TGTGCCAGCAGCCAGGGACGGTATAATTCACCCCTCCACTTT. Translated: CASSQGRYNSPLHF.

This clonotype was found a few times. The chain recombines TRBV7-2 with TRBJ2-7, with 7 bases matching TRBD2. This CDR3 has 15 amino acids. Germline CDR1 SGHTA, CDR2 FQGNSA. Trimming took 5 bases from V and 1 from J; bases not matched to a gene: 8. Written as DNA, the CDR3 is TGTGCCAGCAGCCCCGGGACTACCACGTCCTACGAGCAGTACTTC. It codes for CASSPGTTTSYEQYF.

The rearrangement joins TRBV5-1 to TRBJ2-7; no clear D gene. The V end was cut by 3 bases, the J end by 4 bases, with 8 bases between. CDR1 and CDR2 (germline): SGHRS, YFSETQ. The CDR3 loop spans 12 amino acids. In DNA form, the CDR3 reads TGCGCCAGCAGCTCGGTGGAGTACGAGCAGTACTTC. Translating it yields CASSSVEYEQYF.

This clonotype was seen many times. The V call is TRBV18, the J call TRBJ1-1; no firm D call. The V gene's germline CDR1 is KGHSH and CDR2 LQKENI. This CDR3 region has 16 residues. Trimming took off 3 bases at V and 3 bases at J, with 17 bases between the two ends. The DNA for the CDR3 is TGTGCCAGCTCACCCTTGGGCCAGGCGCTATACACTGAAGCTTTCTTT. Protein: CASSPLGQALYTEAFF.

V usage is TRBV5-1 and J usage is TRBJ2-7, with 10 bases fitting TRBD1. V was clipped by 3 bases and J by 5 bases; unmatched bases: 8. Germline values: CDR1 SGHRS, CDR2 YFSETQ. The CDR3 contains 15 residues. The CDR3 sequence: CASSSAGTGAHEQYF. CDR3 sequence (DNA): TGCGCCAGCAGCTCCGCCGGGACAGGGGCCCACGAGCAGTACTTC. Variable domain in full (rest from reference TRBV5-1 and TRBJ2-7): KAGVTQTPRYLIKTRGQQVTLSCSPISGHRSVSWYQQTPGQGLQFLFEYFSETQRNKGNFPGRFSGRQFSNSRSEMNVSTLELGDSALYLCASSSAGTGAHEQYFGPGTRLTVT.

A few counts support this clonotype. V and J are TRBV18 and TRBJ2-7; the match to TRBD1 covers 9 bases. The CDR3 extends over 14 amino acids. V shed 3 bases and J 5 bases; nucleotides not matched to a gene: 5. Germline V gene sequence: CDR1 KGHSH, CDR2 LQKENI. CDR3 loop: CASSPGQGNHEQYF. The CDR3 DNA sequence: TGTGCCAGCTCACCGGGACAGGGTAACCACGAGCAGTACTTC.